The 14 T cell receptor beta chains reported below all come from one sample, sequenced in a study of blood T cell repertoires in COVID-19. Sequencing used immunoSEQ multiplex PCR; TCRdb keeps in-frame clones, though not all of them. The sample has hundreds of thousands of clones, 75% to 90% seen once. The sequenced sample was peripheral blood. These receptors all come from a man in his 60s who had recovered from COVID-19.

This chain uses TRBV19 with TRBJ2-7; 9 bases map to TRBD1. In germline, CDR1 is LNHDA, CDR2 SQIVND (reference sequence). This CDR3 has 14 residues. With V trimmed by 5 bases and J by 4 bases, 6 bases remained unmatched. For the CDR3, the DNA is TGTGCCAGTAGTGGCGGACAGGGGATGTACGAGCAGTACTTC. Translation gives CASSGGQGMYEQYF.

A few counts support this clone. One end of the junction does not line up with germline, which may come from a read error. This chain connects TRBV6-1 to TRBJ1-1; TRBD1 is a possible D gene (6 bases). Germline loops: CDR1 MNHNS, CDR2 SASEGT. The CDR3 loop spans 15 amino acids. This CDR3 reads CASTEYGGMNTEAFF. CDR3 nucleotide sequence: TGTGCCAGCACTGAATATGGGGGCATGAACACTGAAGCTTTCTTT.

This clone was recorded once. The CDR3 DNA sequence: TGTGCCAGCAGATCGACTCGAGAGCAGTACTTC. It translates to CASRSTREQYF. The rearrangement links TRBV11-2 to TRBJ2-7, with no clear D. The CDR3 is 11 residues long. V was pared by 6 bases and J by 7 bases, with 10 bases between. In germline, CDR1 is SGHAT, CDR2 FQNNGV.

The rearrangement joins TRBV12-5 to TRBJ1-6; D is undetermined. The germline V gene has CDR1 LGHNT and CDR2 FRNRAP. The CDR3 totals 14 residues. V was shortened by 1 base and J by 6 bases, with 7 bases between the two germline ends. The CDR3 nucleotides read TGTGCTAGTGGTTTGGGACTGCTTAATTCACCCCTCCACTTT. It specifies CASGLGLLNSPLHF. Looking up the rest from reference TRBV12-5 and TRBJ1-6 gives the full variable domain: DARVTQTPRHKVTEMGQEVTMRCQPILGHNTVFWYRQTMMQGLELLAYFRNRAPLDDSGMPKDRFSAEMPDATLATLKIQPSEPRDSAVYFCASGLGLLNSPLHFGNGTRLTVT.

V and J are TRBV2 and TRBJ2-4; 9 bases are shared with TRBD1. This CDR3 region has 18 residues. Germline lookup yields CDR1 SNHLY and CDR2 FYNNEI. With 0 bases clipped from V and 9 bases from J, the junction kept 15 bases outside the gene matches. CDR3 DNA: TGTGCCAGCAGTGAAGCAGGGACAGGGACACTACAAAAGGGCATTCAGTACTTC. Its protein product is CASSEAGTGTLQKGIQYF.

J is TRBJ2-3 and V is TRBV12-5, with 10 bases aligning to TRBD2. V shed 2 bases and J 4 bases; nucleotides not matched to a gene: 12. Germline-derived CDR1 and CDR2 are LGHNT and FRNRAP. This CDR3 has 18 amino acids. This chain's CDR3 is CASGLPSYETSGPDTQYF. The CDR3 nucleotides read TGTGCTAGTGGTTTGCCATCATATGAGACTAGCGGGCCAGATACGCAGTATTTT.

This chain joins TRBV5-1 and TRBJ2-7; 11 bases fit TRBD2. There are 17 residues in the CDR3. Germline CDR1 is SGHRS and CDR2 is YFSETQ. Losses at the gene ends were 0 bases for V and 2 bases for J; bases not matched to a gene: 7. CDR3 DNA sequence: TGCGCCAGCAGCTTGGCGCTAGCGGGGGGCCTAGCCTACGAGCAGTACTTC. Translating gives CASSLALAGGLAYEQYF. Full variable domain (remainder filled in from reference TRBV5-1 and TRBJ2-7): KAGVTQTPRYLIKTRGQQVTLSCSPISGHRSVSWYQQTPGQGLQFLFEYFSETQRNKGNFPGRFSGRQFSNSRSEMNVSTLELGDSALYLCASSLALAGGLAYEQYFGPGTRLTVT.

The chain couples TRBV15 to TRBJ1-6; possible D gene TRBD1, 6 bases. Per the germline V gene, CDR1 is LNHNV and CDR2 is YYDKDF (reference sequence). The CDR3 is made up of 16 amino acids. The V gene lost 1 base and the J gene lost 9 bases, with 16 bases spanning the gap. CDR3: CATSRVYGGPGSPLHF. The CDR3, as DNA: TGTGCCACCAGCAGAGTTTACGGGGGGCCCGGTTCACCCCTCCACTTT.

The chain employs TRBV5-1 and TRBJ1-1; 9 positions agree with TRBD1. The CDR3 totals 13 residues. Unmatched junction bases numbered 4, after V lost 6 bases and J lost 4 bases. Germline loops: CDR1 SGHRS, CDR2 YFSETQ. CDR3 protein: CASKLTGGTEAFF. Written as DNA, the CDR3 is TGCGCCAGCAAGTTGACAGGGGGCACTGAAGCTTTCTTT.

V and J are TRBV4-2 and TRBJ2-1, with a possible D match to TRBD2 (6 bases). V was shortened by 1 base and J by 13 bases, with 17 bases between the two germline ends. This CDR3 contains 14 residues. The germline V gene has CDR1 LGHNA and CDR2 YNFKEQ. The CDR3 bases are TGTGCCAGCAGCCAAGCACTAGTCGCGGGGTACCAGTTCTTC. Amino acids: CASSQALVAGYQFF.

V and J are TRBV28 and TRBJ1-4; 11 bases fit TRBD1. V was clipped by 5 bases and J by 4 bases; unmatched bases: 9. The germline CDR1 and CDR2 sequences are MDHEN and SYDVKM. CDR3 length: 17 residues. The CDR3 loop reads CASSQWTGGAFNEKLFF. CDR3 sequence (DNA): TGTGCCAGCAGTCAATGGACAGGGGGCGCCTTTAATGAAAAACTGTTTTTT. Supplemented by reference TRBV28 and TRBJ1-4, the full variable domain reads DVKVTQSSRYLVKRTGEKVFLECVQDMDHENMFWYRQDPGLGLRLIYFSYDVKMKEKGDIPEGYSVSREKKERFSLILESASTNQTSMYLCASSQWTGGAFNEKLFFGSGTQLSVL.

The chain has TRBV11-2 and TRBJ1-1; D might be TRBD1 (5 bases). The V end lost 5 bases, the J end lost 1 base, and 8 bases lay between the germline ends. Germline values: CDR1 SGHAT, CDR2 FQNNGV. The CDR3 has 13 amino acids. CDR3 sequence: CASSQGQNTEAFF. CDR3 in DNA: TGTGCCAGCAGCCAAGGACAGAACACTGAAGCTTTCTTT.

The chain is built from TRBV11-2 and TRBJ1-5, with D possibly matching TRBD1 (5 bases). Per the germline V gene, CDR1 is SGHAT and CDR2 is FQNNGV. The CDR3 totals 15 residues. Between the trimmed V and J ends, which lost 1 base and 2 bases, there was a span of 9 bases. Here the CDR3 reads CASSLAIQGNQPQHF. Written as DNA, the CDR3 is TGTGCCAGCAGCTTAGCGATACAGGGCAATCAGCCCCAGCATTTT.

The V gene is TRBV27, the J gene TRBJ1-2, with D maybe TRBD1 (5 bases). Germline values: CDR1 MNHEY, CDR2 SMNVEV (reference sequence). The CDR3 is made up of 15 amino acids. Deletions cut 5 bases from V and 4 bases from J, with 17 bases between. The CDR3 DNA sequence: TGTGCCAGCAGTCCCGCGGCGGGGGTAGGCTATGGCTACACCTTC. Translation gives CASSPAAGVGYGYTF.